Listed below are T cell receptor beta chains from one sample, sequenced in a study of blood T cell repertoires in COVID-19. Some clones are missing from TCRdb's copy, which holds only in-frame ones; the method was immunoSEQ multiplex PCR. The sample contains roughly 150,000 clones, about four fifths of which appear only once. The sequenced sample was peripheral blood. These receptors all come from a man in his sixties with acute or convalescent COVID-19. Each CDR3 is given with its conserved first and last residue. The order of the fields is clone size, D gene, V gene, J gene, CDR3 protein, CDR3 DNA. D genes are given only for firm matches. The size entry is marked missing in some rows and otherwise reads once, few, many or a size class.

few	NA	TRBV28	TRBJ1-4	CASRGQGGLSEKLFF	TGTGCCAGCAGGGGCCAAGGGGGTTTGAGTGAAAAACTGTTTTTT
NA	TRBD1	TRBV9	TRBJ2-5	CASSLMSGTGQETQYF	TGTGCCAGCAGCTTAATGTCCGGGACAGGGCAAGAGACCCAGTACTTC
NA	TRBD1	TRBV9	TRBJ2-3	CASRWDRATDTQYF	TGTGCCAGCAGGTGGGACAGGGCCACAGATACGCAGTATTTT
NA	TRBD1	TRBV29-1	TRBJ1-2	CSVGTGPNYGYTF	TGCAGCGTCGGGACAGGCCCTAACTATGGCTACACCTTC
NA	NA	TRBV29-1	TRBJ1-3	CSVSGSGNTIYF	TGCAGCGTCTCAGGGTCTGGAAACACCATATATTTT
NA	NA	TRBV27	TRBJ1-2	CASSMGASNYGYTF	TGTGCCAGCAGTATGGGGGCTTCTAACTATGGCTACACCTTC
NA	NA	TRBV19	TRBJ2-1	CASSPKVQGTRFYNEQFF	TGTGCCAGTAGTCCCAAGGTACAGGGGACTAGGTTCTACAATGAGCAGTTCTTC
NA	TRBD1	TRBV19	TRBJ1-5	CASTEQGAGQPQHF	TGTGCCAGTACTGAACAGGGGGCAGGCCAGCCCCAGCATTTT
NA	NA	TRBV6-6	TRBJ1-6	CASSTISADNSPLHF	TGTGCCAGCAGTACCATTTCGGCGGATAATTCACCCCTCCACTTT
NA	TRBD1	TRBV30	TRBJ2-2	CAWSGTGNTGELFF	TGTGCCTGGAGCGGGACAGGGAACACCGGGGAGCTGTTTTTT
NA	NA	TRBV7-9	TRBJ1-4	CASSPDGGNEKLFF	TGTGCCAGCAGCCCCGACGGCGGAAATGAAAAACTGTTTTTT
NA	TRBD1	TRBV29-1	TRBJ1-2	CSVEPTGGAFYGYTF	TGCAGCGTTGAACCTACAGGGGGAGCTTTCTATGGCTACACCTTC
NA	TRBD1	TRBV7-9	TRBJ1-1	CASSSQGGTEAFF	TGTGCCAGCAGCTCACAGGGGGGCACTGAAGCTTTCTTT
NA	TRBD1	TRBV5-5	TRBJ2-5	CASSWGPGQGAKETQYF	TGTGCCAGCAGCTGGGGACCGGGACAGGGGGCGAAAGAGACCCAGTACTTC
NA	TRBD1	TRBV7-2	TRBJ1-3	CASSLRQGGGNTIYF	TGTGCCAGCAGCTTAAGACAGGGGGGTGGAAACACCATATATTTT
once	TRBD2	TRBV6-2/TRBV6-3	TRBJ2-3	CASSGTSGGRVTQYF	TGTGCCAGCAGCGGGACTAGCGGGGGCCGGGTTACGCAGTATTTT
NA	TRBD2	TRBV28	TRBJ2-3	CASSSPRGAGGADTQYF	TGTGCCAGCAGTTCACCCCGGGGAGCGGGGGGGGCAGATACGCAGTATTTT
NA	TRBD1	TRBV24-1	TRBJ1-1	CATSDLTDRGMNTEAFF	TGTGCCACCAGTGATTTAACAGACAGGGGGATGAACACTGAAGCTTTCTTT
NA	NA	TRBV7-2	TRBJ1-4	CASSLRGPGRTNEKLFF	TGTGCCAGCAGCTTAAGGGGTCCCGGGAGGACTAATGAAAAACTGTTTTTT
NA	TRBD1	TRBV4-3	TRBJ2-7	CASSHGTGQITYEQYF	TGCGCCAGCAGCCACGGGACAGGGCAAATTACCTACGAGCAGTACTTC
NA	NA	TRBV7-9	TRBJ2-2	CASSPGGTGELFF	TGTGCCAGCAGTCCTGGCGGCACCGGGGAGCTGTTTTTT
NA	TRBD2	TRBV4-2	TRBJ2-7	CASSHPGGGEQYF	TGTGCCAGCAGCCACCCCGGGGGGGGCGAGCAGTACTTC
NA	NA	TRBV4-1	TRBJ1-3	CASSQDGAAPGNTIYF	TGCGCCAGCAGCCAAGATGGGGCGGCACCAGGAAACACCATATATTTT
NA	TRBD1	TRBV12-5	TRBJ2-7	CASGFATGGVREQYF	TGTGCTAGTGGTTTCGCGACAGGGGGTGTGCGGGAGCAGTACTTC
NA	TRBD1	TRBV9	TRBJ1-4	CASSVDPGGGEKLFF	TGTGCCAGCAGCGTAGATCCAGGGGGCGGTGAAAAACTGTTTTTT
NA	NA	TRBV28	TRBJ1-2	CASSPSRLGYTF	TGTGCCAGCAGTCCCTCGAGGTTAGGCTACACCTTC
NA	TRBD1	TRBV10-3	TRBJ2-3	CASQSQQGGDTQYF	TGTGCCTCCCAAAGTCAACAGGGGGGAGATACGCAGTATTTT
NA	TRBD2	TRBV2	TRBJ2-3	CAIIAGPSTDTQYF	TGTGCCATAATAGCGGGGCCTAGCACAGATACGCAGTATTTT
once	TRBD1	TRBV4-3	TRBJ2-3	CASSQERTGGYDTQYF	TGCGCCAGCAGCCAAGAGAGGACAGGGGGATACGATACGCAGTATTTT
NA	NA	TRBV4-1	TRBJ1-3	CASSQESIPPGNTIYF	TGCGCCAGCAGCCAAGAATCTATCCCCCCTGGAAACACCATATATTTT
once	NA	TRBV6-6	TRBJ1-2	CASRTHGGYEYGYTF	TGTGCCAGCAGAACTCACGGGGGTTATGAGTATGGCTACACCTTC
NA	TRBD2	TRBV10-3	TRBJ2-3	CAISELRISGRAADTQYF	TGTGCCATCAGTGAGTTAAGGATTAGCGGGAGGGCCGCAGATACGCAGTATTTT
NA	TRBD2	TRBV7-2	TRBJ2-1	CASSSKRPLLAGGLGEQFF	TGTGCCAGCAGCTCCAAGCGCCCCCTCTTAGCGGGGGGTTTAGGTGAGCAGTTCTTC
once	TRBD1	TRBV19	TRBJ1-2	CASSTTGGGYGYTF	TGTGCCAGTTCAACAACAGGGGGCGGCTATGGCTACACCTTC
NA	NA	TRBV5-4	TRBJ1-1	CASSLDMNTEAFF	TGTGCCAGCAGCTTGGATATGAACACTGAAGCTTTCTTT
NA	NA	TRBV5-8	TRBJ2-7	CASSSLYRPLAYEQYF	TGTGCCAGCAGCTCCCTCTACAGGCCCTTGGCCTACGAGCAGTACTTC
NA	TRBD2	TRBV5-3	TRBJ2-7	CARSSRERDYEQYF	TGTGCCAGAAGCTCGCGGGAGAGAGACTACGAGCAGTACTTC
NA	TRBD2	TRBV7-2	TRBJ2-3	CASSLSPTSGRGSTDTQYF	TGTGCCAGCAGCTTATCACCCACTAGCGGGAGGGGGAGCACAGATACGCAGTATTTT
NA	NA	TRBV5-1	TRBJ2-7	CASSLASGSGGSYEQYF	TGCGCCAGCAGCTTGGCCTCGGGTTCAGGGGGGTCCTACGAGCAGTACTTC
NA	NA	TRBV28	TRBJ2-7	CASSLGGGSYEQYF	TGTGCCAGCAGTTTGGGGGGAGGATCCTACGAGCAGTACTTC
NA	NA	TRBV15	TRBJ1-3	CATSSGTVFSGNTIYF	TGTGCCACCAGCAGTGGAACAGTTTTCTCTGGAAACACCATATATTTT
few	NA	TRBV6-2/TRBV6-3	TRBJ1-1	CASSVSTGAEAFF	TGTGCCAGCAGTGTTTCGACTGGCGCTGAAGCTTTCTTT
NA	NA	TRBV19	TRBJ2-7	CASSITSAYEQYF	TGTGCCAGTAGTATAACCAGCGCCTACGAGCAGTACTTC
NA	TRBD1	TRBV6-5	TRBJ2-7	CASTMGQGLHEQYF	TGTGCCAGCACCATGGGACAGGGCTTACACGAGCAGTACTTC
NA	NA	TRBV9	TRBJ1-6	CASSVAWSPVPNSPLHF	TGTGCCAGCAGCGTAGCTTGGTCCCCAGTTCCTAATTCACCCCTCCACTTT
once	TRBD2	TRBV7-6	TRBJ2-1	CASSLSGTSPWDEQFF	TGTGCCAGCAGCTTGAGTGGGACTAGCCCTTGGGATGAGCAGTTCTTC